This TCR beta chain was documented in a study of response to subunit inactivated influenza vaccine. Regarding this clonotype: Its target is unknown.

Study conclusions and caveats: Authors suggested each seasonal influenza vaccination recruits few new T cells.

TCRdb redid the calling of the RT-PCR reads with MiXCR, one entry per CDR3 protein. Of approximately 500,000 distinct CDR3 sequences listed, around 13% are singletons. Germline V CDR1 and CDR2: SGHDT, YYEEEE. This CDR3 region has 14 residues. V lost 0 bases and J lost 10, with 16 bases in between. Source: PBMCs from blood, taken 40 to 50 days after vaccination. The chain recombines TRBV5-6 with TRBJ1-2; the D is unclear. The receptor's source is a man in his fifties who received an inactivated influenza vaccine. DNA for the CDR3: TGTGCCAGCAGCTTGGCCTCGGGCCGAATCAACTACACCTTC. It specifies CASSLASGRINYTF. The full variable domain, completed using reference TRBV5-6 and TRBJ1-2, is DAGVTQSPTHLIKTRGQQVTLRCSPKSGHDTVSWYQQALGQGPQFIFQYYEEEERQRGNFPDRFSGHQFPNYSSELNVNALLLGDSALYLCASSLASGRINYTFGSGTRLTVV.